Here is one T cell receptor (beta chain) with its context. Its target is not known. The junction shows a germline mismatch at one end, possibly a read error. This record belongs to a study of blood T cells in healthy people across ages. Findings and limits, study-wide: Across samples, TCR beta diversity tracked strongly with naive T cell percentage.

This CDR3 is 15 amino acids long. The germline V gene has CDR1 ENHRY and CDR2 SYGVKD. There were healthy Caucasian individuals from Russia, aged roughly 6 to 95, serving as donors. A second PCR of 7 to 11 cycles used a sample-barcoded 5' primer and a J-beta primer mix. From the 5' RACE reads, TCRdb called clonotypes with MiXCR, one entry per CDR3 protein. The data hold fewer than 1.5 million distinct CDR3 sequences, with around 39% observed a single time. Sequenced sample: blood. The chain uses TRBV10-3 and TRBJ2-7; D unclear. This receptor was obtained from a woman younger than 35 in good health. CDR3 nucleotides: TGTGCCATCAGTGAGTCGGAGCCCCGCTCCTACGAGGAGTACTTC. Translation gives CAISESEPRSYEEYF.